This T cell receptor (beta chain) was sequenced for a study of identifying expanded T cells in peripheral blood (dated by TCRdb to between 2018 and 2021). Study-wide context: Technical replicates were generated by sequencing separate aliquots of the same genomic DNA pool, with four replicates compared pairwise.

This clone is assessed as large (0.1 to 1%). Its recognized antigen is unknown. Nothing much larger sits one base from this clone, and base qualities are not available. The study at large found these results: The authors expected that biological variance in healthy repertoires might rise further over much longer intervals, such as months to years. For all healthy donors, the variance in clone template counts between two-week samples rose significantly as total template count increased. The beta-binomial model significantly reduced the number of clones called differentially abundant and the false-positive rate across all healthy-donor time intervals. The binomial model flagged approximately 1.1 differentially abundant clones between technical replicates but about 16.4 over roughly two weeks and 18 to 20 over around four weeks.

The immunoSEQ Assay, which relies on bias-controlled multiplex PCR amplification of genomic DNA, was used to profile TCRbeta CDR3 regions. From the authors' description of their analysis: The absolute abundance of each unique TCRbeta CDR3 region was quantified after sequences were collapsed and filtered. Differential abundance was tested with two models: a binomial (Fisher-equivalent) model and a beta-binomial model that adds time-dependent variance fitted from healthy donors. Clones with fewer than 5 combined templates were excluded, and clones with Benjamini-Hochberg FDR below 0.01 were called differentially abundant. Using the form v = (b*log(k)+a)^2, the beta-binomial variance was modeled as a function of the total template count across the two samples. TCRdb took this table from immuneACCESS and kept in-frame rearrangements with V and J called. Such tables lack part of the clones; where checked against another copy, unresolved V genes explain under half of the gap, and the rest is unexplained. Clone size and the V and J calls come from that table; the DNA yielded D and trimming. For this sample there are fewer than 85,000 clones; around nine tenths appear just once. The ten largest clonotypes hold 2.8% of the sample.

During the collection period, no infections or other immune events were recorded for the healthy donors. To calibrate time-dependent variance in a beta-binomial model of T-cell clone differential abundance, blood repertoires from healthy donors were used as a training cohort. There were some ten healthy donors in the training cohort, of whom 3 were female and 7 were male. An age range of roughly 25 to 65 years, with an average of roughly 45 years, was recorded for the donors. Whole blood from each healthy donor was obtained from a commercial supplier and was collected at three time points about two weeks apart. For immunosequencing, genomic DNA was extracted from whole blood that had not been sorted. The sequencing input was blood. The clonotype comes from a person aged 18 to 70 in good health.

CDR3 loop: CASSILEGRELFF. Here is the DNA: TGTGCCAGTAGTATACTAGAGGGCCGGGAGCTGTTTTTT. This receptor chain uses TRBV19 and TRBJ2-2, with a tentative D gene TRBD2 over 5 matching bases. Measured from the cysteine to the phenylalanine, the CDR3 is 13 residues long. This entry keeps only the CDR3 DNA: 39 bases, framed from base 1. The trim is 2 bases for V and 9 bases for J, with a gap of 10 bases between the germline ends. In the germline V gene (reference sequence), CDR1 corresponds to LNHDA and CDR2 to SQIVND.